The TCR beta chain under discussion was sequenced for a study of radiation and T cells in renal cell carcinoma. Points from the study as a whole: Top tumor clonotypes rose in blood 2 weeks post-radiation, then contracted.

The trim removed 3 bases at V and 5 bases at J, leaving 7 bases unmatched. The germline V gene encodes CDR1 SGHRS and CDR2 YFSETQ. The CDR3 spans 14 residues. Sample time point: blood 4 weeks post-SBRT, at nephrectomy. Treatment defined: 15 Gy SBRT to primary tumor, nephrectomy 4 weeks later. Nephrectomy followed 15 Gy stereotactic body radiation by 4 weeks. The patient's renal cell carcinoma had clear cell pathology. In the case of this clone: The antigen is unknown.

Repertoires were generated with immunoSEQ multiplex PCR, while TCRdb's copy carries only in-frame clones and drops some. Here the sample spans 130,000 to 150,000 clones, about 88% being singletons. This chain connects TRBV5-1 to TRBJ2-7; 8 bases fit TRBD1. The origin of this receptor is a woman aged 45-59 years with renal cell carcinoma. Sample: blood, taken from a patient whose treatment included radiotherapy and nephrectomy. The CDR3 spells CASSSLQGENEQYF. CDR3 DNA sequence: TGCGCCAGCAGCTCACTACAGGGGGAGAACGAGCAGTACTTC.